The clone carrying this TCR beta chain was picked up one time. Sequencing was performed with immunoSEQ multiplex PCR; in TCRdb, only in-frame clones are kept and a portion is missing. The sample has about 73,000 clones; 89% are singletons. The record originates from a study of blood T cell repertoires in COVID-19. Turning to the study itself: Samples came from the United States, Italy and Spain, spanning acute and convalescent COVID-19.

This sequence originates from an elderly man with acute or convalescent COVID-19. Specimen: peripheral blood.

DNA for the CDR3: TGTGCCAGCAGGATACGTGTACAACAAAGTCGGGCCAACGTCCTGACTTTC. Its translation is CASRIRVQQSRANVLTF. This chain links TRBV21-1 with TRBJ2-6; the DNA was not used to check the table's D call, TRBD1. TRBV21-1 has pseudogene status. The CDR3 length is 17 residues.